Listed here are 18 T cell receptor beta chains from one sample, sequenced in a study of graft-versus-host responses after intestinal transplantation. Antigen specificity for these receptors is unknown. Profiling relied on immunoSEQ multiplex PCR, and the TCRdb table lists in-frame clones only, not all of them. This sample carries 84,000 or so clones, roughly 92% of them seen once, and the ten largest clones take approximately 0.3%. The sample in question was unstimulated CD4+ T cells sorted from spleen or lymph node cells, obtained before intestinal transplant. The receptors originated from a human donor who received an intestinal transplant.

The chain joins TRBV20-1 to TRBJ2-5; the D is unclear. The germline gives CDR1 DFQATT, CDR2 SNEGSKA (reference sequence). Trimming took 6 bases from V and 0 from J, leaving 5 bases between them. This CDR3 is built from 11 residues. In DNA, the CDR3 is TGCAGTGCCGAATACCAAGAGACCCAGTACTTC. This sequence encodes CSAEYQETQYF.

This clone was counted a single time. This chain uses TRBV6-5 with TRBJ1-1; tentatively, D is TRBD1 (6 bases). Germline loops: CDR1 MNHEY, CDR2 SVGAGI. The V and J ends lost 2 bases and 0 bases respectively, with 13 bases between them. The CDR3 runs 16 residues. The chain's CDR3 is CASSYVGGPMNTEAFF. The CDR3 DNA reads TGTGCCAGCAGTTACGTCGGGGGCCCTATGAACACTGAAGCTTTCTTT.

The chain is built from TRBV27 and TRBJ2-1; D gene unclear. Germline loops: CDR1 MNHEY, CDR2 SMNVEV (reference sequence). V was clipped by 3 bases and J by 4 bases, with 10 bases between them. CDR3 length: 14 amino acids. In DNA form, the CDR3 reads TGTGCCAGCAGTTTTCATGGTCAGTACAATGAGCAGTTCTTC. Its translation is CASSFHGQYNEQFF.

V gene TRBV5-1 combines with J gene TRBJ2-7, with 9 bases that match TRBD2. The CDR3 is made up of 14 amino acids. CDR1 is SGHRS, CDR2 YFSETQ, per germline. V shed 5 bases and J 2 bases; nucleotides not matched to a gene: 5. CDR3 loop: CASRPASGTYEQYF. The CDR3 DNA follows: TGCGCCAGCAGACCGGCTAGCGGGACCTACGAGCAGTACTTC.

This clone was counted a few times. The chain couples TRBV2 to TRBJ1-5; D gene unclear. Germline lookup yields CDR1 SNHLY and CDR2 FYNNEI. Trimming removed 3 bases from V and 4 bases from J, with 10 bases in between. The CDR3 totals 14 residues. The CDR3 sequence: CASSDRTNNQPQHF. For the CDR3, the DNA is TGTGCCAGCAGTGATCGGACGAATAATCAGCCCCAGCATTTT.

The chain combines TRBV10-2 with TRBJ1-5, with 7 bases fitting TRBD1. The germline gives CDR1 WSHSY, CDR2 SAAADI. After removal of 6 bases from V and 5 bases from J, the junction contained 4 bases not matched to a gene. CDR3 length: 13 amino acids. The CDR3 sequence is CASRGQRYQPQHF. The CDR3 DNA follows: TGCGCCAGCAGGGGACAGAGATATCAGCCCCAGCATTTT.

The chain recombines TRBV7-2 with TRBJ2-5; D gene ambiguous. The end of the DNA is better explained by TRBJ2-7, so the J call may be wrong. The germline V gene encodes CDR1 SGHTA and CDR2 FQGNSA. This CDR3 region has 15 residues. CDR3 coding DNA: TGTGCCAGCAGCTTATGGGTTACGGCCAGCTACGAGCAGTACTTC. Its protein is CASSLWVTASYEQYF.

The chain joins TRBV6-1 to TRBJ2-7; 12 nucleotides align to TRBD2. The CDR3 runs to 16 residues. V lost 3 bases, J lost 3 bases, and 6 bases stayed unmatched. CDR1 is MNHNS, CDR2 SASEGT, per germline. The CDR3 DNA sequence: TGTGCCAGCAGTGAGTGGACTAGCGGGAACGTCTACGAGCAGTACTTC. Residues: CASSEWTSGNVYEQYF.

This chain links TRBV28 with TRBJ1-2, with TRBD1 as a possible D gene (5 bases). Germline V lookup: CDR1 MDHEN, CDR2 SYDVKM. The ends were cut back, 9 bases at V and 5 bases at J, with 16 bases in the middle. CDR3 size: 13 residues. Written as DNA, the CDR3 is TGTGCCAGTGCCCCGGGGCCCCTATATGGCTACACCTTC. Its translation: CASAPGPLYGYTF.

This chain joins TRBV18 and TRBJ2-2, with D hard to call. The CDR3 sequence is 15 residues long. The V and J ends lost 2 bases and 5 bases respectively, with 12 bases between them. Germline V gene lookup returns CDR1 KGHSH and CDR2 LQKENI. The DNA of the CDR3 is TGTGCCAGCTCACCATTTACCGTAGGGACCGGGGAGCTGTTTTTT. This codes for CASSPFTVGTGELFF. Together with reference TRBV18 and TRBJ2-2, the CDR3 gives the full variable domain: NAGVMQNPRHLVRRRGQEARLRCSPMKGHSHVYWYRQLPEEGLKFMVYLQKENIIDESGMPKERFSAEFPKEGPSILRIQQVVRGDSAAYFCASSPFTVGTGELFFGEGSRLTVL.

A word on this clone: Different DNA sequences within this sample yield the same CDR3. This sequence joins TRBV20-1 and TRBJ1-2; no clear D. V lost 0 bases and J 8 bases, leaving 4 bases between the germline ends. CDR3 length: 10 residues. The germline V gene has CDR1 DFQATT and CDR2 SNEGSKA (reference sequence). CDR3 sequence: CSARDGGYTF. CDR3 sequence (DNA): TGCAGTGCTAGAGACGGGGGCTACACCTTC.

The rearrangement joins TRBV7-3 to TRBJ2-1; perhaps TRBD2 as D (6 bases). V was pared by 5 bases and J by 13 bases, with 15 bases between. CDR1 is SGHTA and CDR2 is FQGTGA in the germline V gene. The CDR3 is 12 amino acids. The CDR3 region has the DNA TGTGCCAGCAGCCTCGATAGCGGTCCTCAGTTCTTC. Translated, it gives CASSLDSGPQFF.

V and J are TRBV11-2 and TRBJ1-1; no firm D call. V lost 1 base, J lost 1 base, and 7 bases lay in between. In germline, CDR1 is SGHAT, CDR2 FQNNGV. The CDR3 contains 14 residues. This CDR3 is CASSLVVQNTEAFF. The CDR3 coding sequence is TGTGCCAGCAGCTTAGTTGTTCAGAACACTGAAGCTTTCTTT.

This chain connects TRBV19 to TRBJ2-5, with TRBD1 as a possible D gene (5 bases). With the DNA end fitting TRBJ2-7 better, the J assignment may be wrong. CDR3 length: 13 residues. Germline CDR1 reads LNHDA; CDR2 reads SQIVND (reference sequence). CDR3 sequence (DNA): TGTGCCAGTAGTATACGTCAGGGCTACGAGCAGTACTTC. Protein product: CASSIRQGYEQYF.

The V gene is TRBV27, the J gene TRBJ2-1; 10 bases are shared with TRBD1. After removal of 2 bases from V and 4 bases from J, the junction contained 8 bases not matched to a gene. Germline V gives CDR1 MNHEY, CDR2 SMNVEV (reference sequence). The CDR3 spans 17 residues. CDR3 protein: CASSLILGGQGYNEQFF. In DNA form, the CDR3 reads TGTGCCAGCAGTTTAATCCTCGGGGGACAGGGGTACAATGAGCAGTTCTTC.

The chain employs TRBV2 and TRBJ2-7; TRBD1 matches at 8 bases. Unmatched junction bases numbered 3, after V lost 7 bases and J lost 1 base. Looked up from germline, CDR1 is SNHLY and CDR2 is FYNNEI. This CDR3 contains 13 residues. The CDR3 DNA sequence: TGTGCCAGCAATCGGGACAGGTCCTACGAGCAGTACTTC. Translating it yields CASNRDRSYEQYF.

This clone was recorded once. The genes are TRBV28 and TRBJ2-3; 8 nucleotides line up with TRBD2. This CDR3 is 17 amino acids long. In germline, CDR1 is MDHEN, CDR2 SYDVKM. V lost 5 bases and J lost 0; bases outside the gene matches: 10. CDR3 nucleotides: TGTGCCAGCAGTAGTCCCCGGGCTAGCGGGAGCACAGATACGCAGTATTTT. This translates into CASSSPRASGSTDTQYF.

Here the CDR3 DNA reads TGTGCCAGCTCACCACCGGGGCCGACTAGCGGTGAGCAGTTCTTC. Protein: CASSPPGPTSGEQFF. The chain combines TRBV18 with TRBJ2-1; TRBD2 aligns across 9 bases. The germline gives CDR1 KGHSH, CDR2 LQKENI. Losses at the gene ends were 0 bases for V and 9 bases for J; bases not matched to a gene: 6. The CDR3 totals 15 residues.